A selection of T cell receptor beta chains follows, all from one sample in a study of cytomegalovirus exposure and HLA in healthy donors. Measured with immunoSEQ multiplex PCR; TCRdb has only the in-frame clones, and not every one. The sample holds about 200,000 clones. The sample comprised PBMCs. The receptor set was obtained from a man aged 30 to 45 in good health and CMV-seronegative. Both conserved end residues are part of each CDR3. Each record gives: V gene, J gene, D gene, CDR3 DNA, CDR3 protein. D genes are given only for firm matches.

v_gene: TRBV7-2
j_gene: TRBJ1-4
d_gene: TRBD1
CDR3nt: TGTGCCAGCAGCTTATATGGACAGGGGGAAGGGGAAAAACTGTTTTTT
CDR3aa: CASSLYGQGEGEKLFF

v_gene: TRBV4-1
j_gene: TRBJ1-2
d_gene: NA
CDR3nt: TGCGCCAGCAGCCAAGATGTCCGGGACACTAACTATGGCTACACCTTC
CDR3aa: CASSQDVRDTNYGYTF

v_gene: TRBV6-5
j_gene: TRBJ1-3
d_gene: NA
CDR3nt: TGTGCCAGCAGGCGGGGAGTGAGCTCTGGAAACACCATATATTTT
CDR3aa: CASRRGVSSGNTIYF

v_gene: TRBV5-1
j_gene: TRBJ1-2
d_gene: TRBD1
CDR3nt: TGCGCCAGCAGCTTGGCCCCGGGACAGGGGCCGTACACCTTC
CDR3aa: CASSLAPGQGPYTF

v_gene: TRBV15
j_gene: TRBJ2-1
d_gene: TRBD2
CDR3nt: TGTGCCACCAGCAGAGAGGCCCGGGGGACTAACCATTACAATGAGCAGTTCTTC
CDR3aa: CATSREARGTNHYNEQFF

v_gene: TRBV19
j_gene: TRBJ1-1
d_gene: NA
CDR3nt: TGTGCCAGTAGTCCCCATGAGGGACTCGGGGGCACTGAAGCTTTCTTT
CDR3aa: CASSPHEGLGGTEAFF

v_gene: TRBV19
j_gene: TRBJ1-2
d_gene: NA
CDR3nt: TGTGCCAGTACCCTAAGAGAGGGCAGGGGAAACTATGGCTACACCTTC
CDR3aa: CASTLREGRGNYGYTF

v_gene: TRBV30
j_gene: TRBJ2-2
d_gene: NA
CDR3nt: TGTGCCTGGAGTGTTACTCCCACCGGGGAGCTGTTTTTT
CDR3aa: CAWSVTPTGELFF

v_gene: TRBV27
j_gene: TRBJ1-5
d_gene: TRBD1
CDR3nt: TGTGCCAGCAGCCAGGACAGGGATCAGCCCCAGCATTTT
CDR3aa: CASSQDRDQPQHF

v_gene: TRBV10-1
j_gene: TRBJ2-2
d_gene: TRBD1
CDR3nt: TGCGCCAGCAGTGAGGTCAAGGACAGGGTCACCGGGGAGCTGTTTTTT
CDR3aa: CASSEVKDRVTGELFF

v_gene: TRBV10-3
j_gene: TRBJ1-5
d_gene: TRBD1
CDR3nt: TGTGCCATCAGTGGACAGGGTGATCAGCCCCAGCATTTT
CDR3aa: CAISGQGDQPQHF

v_gene: TRBV2
j_gene: TRBJ1-1
d_gene: NA
CDR3nt: TGTGCCAGCAGTGCAGATATGAACACTGAAGCTTTCTTT
CDR3aa: CASSADMNTEAFF

v_gene: TRBV27
j_gene: TRBJ2-2
d_gene: TRBD1
CDR3nt: TGTGCCAGCAGTCTCCTAACCGGGACAGCCGTCGGGGAGCTGTTTTTT
CDR3aa: CASSLLTGTAVGELFF

v_gene: TRBV4-2
j_gene: TRBJ1-3
d_gene: NA
CDR3nt: TGTGCCAGCAGCCAAGATCTTGCGTCCTACTCTGGAAACACCATATATTTT
CDR3aa: CASSQDLASYSGNTIYF

v_gene: TRBV28
j_gene: TRBJ2-7
d_gene: TRBD2
CDR3nt: TGTGCCAGCCTAACCACGGGAGGGTCCTGGAAGCAGTACTTC
CDR3aa: CASLTTGGSWKQYF

v_gene: TRBV27
j_gene: TRBJ2-2
d_gene: TRBD1
CDR3nt: TGTGCCAGCAGTTTAGGGCAGGGGGCTTTGGGGGAGCTGTTTTTT
CDR3aa: CASSLGQGALGELFF

v_gene: TRBV30
j_gene: TRBJ1-3
d_gene: TRBD1
CDR3nt: TGTGCCTGGGGGACAGCGGACGGAAACACCATATATTTT
CDR3aa: CAWGTADGNTIYF

v_gene: TRBV28
j_gene: TRBJ2-7
d_gene: TRBD1
CDR3nt: TGTGCCAGCAGTTTTCGTGGACAGGTCTCCTACGAGCAGTACTTC
CDR3aa: CASSFRGQVSYEQYF

v_gene: TRBV5-1
j_gene: TRBJ1-4
d_gene: NA
CDR3nt: TGCGCCAGCAGCTTGGCCGGGGAAGTTAATGAAAAACTGTTTTTT
CDR3aa: CASSLAGEVNEKLFF

v_gene: TRBV9
j_gene: TRBJ2-7
d_gene: TRBD2
CDR3nt: TGTGCCAGCAGCCCGGGGGGTTACTACGAGCAGTACTTC
CDR3aa: CASSPGGYYEQYF

v_gene: TRBV2
j_gene: TRBJ1-2
d_gene: TRBD1
CDR3nt: TGTGCCGGACAGGGTTTCACCTCTAACTATGGCTACACCTTC
CDR3aa: CAGQGFTSNYGYTF

v_gene: TRBV29-1
j_gene: TRBJ1-1
d_gene: TRBD1
CDR3nt: TGCAGCGTTTACCCTGGACAGGGGATGGCTTTCTTT
CDR3aa: CSVYPGQGMAFF

v_gene: TRBV9
j_gene: TRBJ2-3
d_gene: NA
CDR3nt: TGTGCCAGCAGCGTAGGCGATCCGGATACGCAGTATTTT
CDR3aa: CASSVGDPDTQYF

v_gene: TRBV10-1
j_gene: TRBJ1-1
d_gene: TRBD1
CDR3nt: TGCGCCAGCAGTGAGTCGGACAGGGCGGAAGCTTTCTTT
CDR3aa: CASSESDRAEAFF

v_gene: TRBV7-9
j_gene: TRBJ1-3
d_gene: NA
CDR3nt: TGTGCCAGCAGCTTCTGGAGAGGGTCTGGAAACACCATATATTTT
CDR3aa: CASSFWRGSGNTIYF

v_gene: TRBV19
j_gene: TRBJ2-7
d_gene: TRBD1
CDR3nt: TGTGCCAGTAGTATGAGGTACAGGGGCTACGAGCAGTACTTC
CDR3aa: CASSMRYRGYEQYF

v_gene: TRBV2
j_gene: TRBJ1-1
d_gene: NA
CDR3nt: TGTGCCAGCAAGATCGGCAGGGCGACCTCGTACACTGAAGCTTTCTTT
CDR3aa: CASKIGRATSYTEAFF

v_gene: TRBV4-1
j_gene: TRBJ1-3
d_gene: NA
CDR3nt: TGCGCCAGCAGCCAAGGCGGAAGCTCTGGAAACACCATATATTTT
CDR3aa: CASSQGGSSGNTIYF

v_gene: TRBV27
j_gene: TRBJ1-1
d_gene: TRBD1
CDR3nt: TGTGCCAGCAGTTCACTCCGGGACAGGGGGAACACTGAAGCTTTCTTT
CDR3aa: CASSSLRDRGNTEAFF

v_gene: TRBV6-5
j_gene: TRBJ2-7
d_gene: NA
CDR3nt: TGTGCCAGCGGGGCAGGAAGACCCTACGAGCAGTACTTC
CDR3aa: CASGAGRPYEQYF

v_gene: TRBV9
j_gene: TRBJ2-2
d_gene: NA
CDR3nt: TGTGCCAGCAGCGCCCATCAGGGGATTTCGGGTACCGGGGAGCTGTTTTTT
CDR3aa: CASSAHQGISGTGELFF

v_gene: TRBV18
j_gene: TRBJ2-7
d_gene: NA
CDR3nt: TGTGCCAGCTCACCACCTCCGGGTAGAAACCCAAACCAGTACTTC
CDR3aa: CASSPPPGRNPNQYF

v_gene: TRBV6-5
j_gene: TRBJ1-1
d_gene: NA
CDR3nt: TGTGCCAGCAGCGACCCGGGGCAGGGGTGGACTGAAGCTTTCTTT
CDR3aa: CASSDPGQGWTEAFF

v_gene: TRBV11-3
j_gene: TRBJ1-2
d_gene: NA
CDR3nt: TGTGCCAGCAGCTTAGCAGAAACCTGGGGCTACACCTTC
CDR3aa: CASSLAETWGYTF

v_gene: TRBV7-6
j_gene: TRBJ2-2
d_gene: TRBD1
CDR3nt: TGTGCCAGCAGCTCCGGACAGGGCGCCCGGGAGCTGTTTTTT
CDR3aa: CASSSGQGARELFF

v_gene: TRBV7-8
j_gene: TRBJ2-5
d_gene: TRBD2
CDR3nt: TGTGCCAGCAGCTTAGCGTCTAGCGGGAGAATGGGGGAGACCCAGTACTTC
CDR3aa: CASSLASSGRMGETQYF

v_gene: TRBV6-6
j_gene: TRBJ1-2
d_gene: TRBD1
CDR3nt: TGTGCCAGCAGTCCGCAGGGACAGAACTATGGCTACACCTTC
CDR3aa: CASSPQGQNYGYTF

v_gene: TRBV9
j_gene: TRBJ1-2
d_gene: NA
CDR3nt: TGTGCCAGCAGCGTAGGCCCGGGACTCCAGTTCTATGGCTACACCTTC
CDR3aa: CASSVGPGLQFYGYTF

v_gene: TRBV28
j_gene: TRBJ2-1
d_gene: NA
CDR3nt: TGTGCCAGCAGTTTGGGGACTCACTCCTACAATGAGCAGTTCTTC
CDR3aa: CASSLGTHSYNEQFF

v_gene: TRBV18
j_gene: TRBJ1-5
d_gene: NA
CDR3nt: TGTGCCAGCTCACCCCCCGGGACAACCGACCGTCTGCCCCAGCATTTT
CDR3aa: CASSPPGTTDRLPQHF

v_gene: TRBV5-1
j_gene: TRBJ2-3
d_gene: NA
CDR3nt: TGCGCCAGCAGCCCGTACTCCACAGATACGCAGTATTTT
CDR3aa: CASSPYSTDTQYF

v_gene: TRBV6-1
j_gene: TRBJ2-7
d_gene: NA
CDR3nt: TGTGCCAGCAGTGAATCCCCGGGACTTACTCTCTACGAGCAGTACTTC
CDR3aa: CASSESPGLTLYEQYF

v_gene: TRBV18
j_gene: TRBJ2-2
d_gene: NA
CDR3nt: TGTGCCAGCTCACCGATCGACAGGAGTACCGGGGAGCTGTTTTTT
CDR3aa: CASSPIDRSTGELFF

v_gene: TRBV19
j_gene: TRBJ1-5
d_gene: TRBD1
CDR3nt: TGTGCCAGTAGTACCGGACAGGGAGGTAGCAATCAGCCCCAGCATTTT
CDR3aa: CASSTGQGGSNQPQHF

v_gene: TRBV5-6
j_gene: TRBJ1-1
d_gene: NA
CDR3nt: TGTGCCAGCAGCTCGGACTACTTCGGAGGGAAAGCTTTCTTT
CDR3aa: CASSSDYFGGKAFF

v_gene: TRBV5-6
j_gene: TRBJ1-4
d_gene: NA
CDR3nt: TGTGCCAGCAGCTTAGTAGGGGCTAGAGAAAAACTGTTTTTT
CDR3aa: CASSLVGAREKLFF

v_gene: TRBV10-3
j_gene: TRBJ1-2
d_gene: TRBD1
CDR3nt: TGTGCCATCAGTGACCTACAGGGGAAGCAAAACTATGGCTACACCTTC
CDR3aa: CAISDLQGKQNYGYTF

v_gene: TRBV2
j_gene: TRBJ2-2
d_gene: NA
CDR3nt: TGTGCCAGCAGGGCAGAATGGACCGGGGAGCTGTTTTTT
CDR3aa: CASRAEWTGELFF

v_gene: TRBV29-1
j_gene: TRBJ1-2
d_gene: NA
CDR3nt: TGCAGCGTTGAAGGCGGTAGGAGCCGGTTCTCCTATGGCTACACCTTC
CDR3aa: CSVEGGRSRFSYGYTF

v_gene: TRBV19
j_gene: TRBJ2-7
d_gene: NA
CDR3nt: TGTGCCAGTAGCAGCGGCTACGAGCAGTACTTC
CDR3aa: CASSSGYEQYF

v_gene: TRBV9
j_gene: TRBJ1-2
d_gene: NA
CDR3nt: TGTGCCAGCAGCGTAGATGGGCAGGGAATTGGTGGCTACACCTTC
CDR3aa: CASSVDGQGIGGYTF

v_gene: TRBV4-3
j_gene: TRBJ2-5
d_gene: NA
CDR3nt: TGCGCCAGCAGCCAAGACAGGGCGGCAGAGACCCAGTACTTC
CDR3aa: CASSQDRAAETQYF

v_gene: TRBV7-9
j_gene: TRBJ2-5
d_gene: TRBD1
CDR3nt: TGTGCCAGCAGCCAAAGTGGTGACAGGGGGCGGACCCAGTACTTC
CDR3aa: CASSQSGDRGRTQYF

v_gene: TRBV7-9
j_gene: TRBJ2-3
d_gene: TRBD2
CDR3nt: TGTGCCAGCAGCCCCTTCCATAGCGGGGGGCGACCCAGCACAGATACGCAGTATTTT
CDR3aa: CASSPFHSGGRPSTDTQYF

v_gene: TRBV28
j_gene: TRBJ2-3
d_gene: NA
CDR3nt: TGTGCCAGCAGCACAGTCACAGATACGCAGTATTTT
CDR3aa: CASSTVTDTQYF